This is a list of T cell receptor beta chains from one sample in a study of graft-versus-host responses after intestinal transplantation. Data came from immunoSEQ multiplex PCR; TCRdb stores just in-frame clones and leaves some out. In the table there are under 140,000 clones, around 93% of which are singletons. These receptors' targets are unknown. The sequences come from unstimulated CD8+ T cells sorted from spleen or lymph node cells, collected before intestinal transplant. These receptors all come from a human donor who received an intestinal transplant. The CDR3 runs from the conserved cysteine through the conserved F or W. Each record gives: clone size, J gene, V gene, D gene, CDR3 DNA, CDR3 protein. D genes are given only for firm matches. Clone size is given for some rows only: seen once, a few or many times, or a class if the clone is expanded.

>-|TRBJ2-3|TRBV5-6|TRBD2
TGTGCCAGCAGCTCCGGGACTAGCGGGACCACAGATACGCAGTATTTT
CASSSGTSGTTDTQYF
>-|TRBJ1-1|TRBV19|TRBD1
TGTGCCAGTAGTATCTGGGACAGGAACACTGAAGCTTTCTTT
CASSIWDRNTEAFF
>-|TRBJ2-4|TRBV7-9|-
TGTGCCAGCAGCTTAGGCAGGGCCAAAAACATTCAGTACTTC
CASSLGRAKNIQYF
>-|TRBJ2-1|TRBV19|TRBD2
TGTGCCAGTAGCGTAGCGGGAAATGAGCAGTTCTTC
CASSVAGNEQFF
>-|TRBJ2-7|TRBV4-2|-
TGTGCCAGCAGCCAAGGTCCCAGGTACGAGCAGTACTTC
CASSQGPRYEQYF
>-|TRBJ2-4|TRBV27|TRBD1
TGTGCCAGCAGTTTATCCCACCCCATGACAGGGGGCGGCATTCAGTACTTC
CASSLSHPMTGGGIQYF
>-|TRBJ2-7|TRBV4-1|-
TGCGCCAGCAGCCAAGTATTACTACCTAGCTCCTACGAGCAGTACTTC
CASSQVLLPSSYEQYF
>-|TRBJ2-2|TRBV11-2|TRBD1
TGTGCCAGCATCGCATTCCCGGGACAGGGGTCCACCGGGGAGCTGTTTTTT
CASIAFPGQGSTGELFF
>-|TRBJ2-7|TRBV15|TRBD1
TGTGCCACCAGCCCGGGACAGTCCTACGAGCAGTACTTC
CATSPGQSYEQYF
>-|TRBJ1-2|TRBV5-1|-
TGCGCCAGCAGCACGAACAGGATCCATGGCTACACCTTC
CASSTNRIHGYTF
>-|TRBJ2-2|TRBV28|-
TGTGCCAGCAGCCTCTCCTACACTTACACGAACACCGGGGAGCTGTTTTTT
CASSLSYTYTNTGELFF
>-|TRBJ2-7|TRBV6-5|-
TGTGCCAGCAGTTACTCGAGGCCTCCATCGGCCGAGCAGTACTTC
CASSYSRPPSAEQYF
>-|TRBJ1-2|TRBV4-2|TRBD1
TGTGCCAGCAGCCAAGACCCAGGGGGCGGGTGGGGGTATGGCTACACCTTC
CASSQDPGGGWGYGYTF
>-|TRBJ2-7|TRBV5-1|-
TGCGCCAGCAACTTGGGAGGAGAGCAGTACTTC
CASNLGGEQYF
>-|TRBJ1-5|TRBV19|-
TGTGCCAGTAGTTCAACAGGGTTGTACCAGCCCCAGCATTTT
CASSSTGLYQPQHF
>-|TRBJ1-2|TRBV29-1|-
TGCAGCGTGCTAGGGGGAGAGAACTATGGCTACACCTTC
CSVLGGENYGYTF
>-|TRBJ2-7|TRBV27|-
TGTGCCAGCAGTTTATCAGTAGGCGAGCAGTACTTC
CASSLSVGEQYF
>-|TRBJ2-1|TRBV28|-
TGTGCCAGCAGTTTATACGACAATGAGCAGTTCTTC
CASSLYDNEQFF
>-|TRBJ2-1|TRBV7-3|TRBD2
TGTGCCAGCAGCTTGTATAGCGGGAGGGGTGGGGATGAGCAGTTCTTC
CASSLYSGRGGDEQFF
>-|TRBJ1-1|TRBV6-6|-
TGTGCCAGCAGTTACTCGACGGGCCGGACCACTGAAGCTTTCTTT
CASSYSTGRTTEAFF
>-|TRBJ2-7|TRBV27|-
TGTGCCAGCAGTTGGACGCTGTCCTACGAGCAGTACTTC
CASSWTLSYEQYF
>-|TRBJ2-1|TRBV7-9|TRBD2
TGTGCCAGCAGCCCGGGACTAGCGGGAGGGCCGGTCAATGAGCAGTTCTTC
CASSPGLAGGPVNEQFF
>-|TRBJ1-2|TRBV7-3|TRBD1
TGTGCCAGCAGCTTAAAAGGGGGCAGCTATGGCTACACCTTC
CASSLKGGSYGYTF
>-|TRBJ1-5|TRBV6-1|-
TGTGCCAGCACGCTAACAGGGTCAGACAATCAGCCCCAGCATTTT
CASTLTGSDNQPQHF
>-|TRBJ2-1|TRBV2|-
TGTGCCAGCAGTGATTGGAGGGGACATGAGCAGTTCTTC
CASSDWRGHEQFF
>few|TRBJ2-7|TRBV28|-
TGTGCCAGCAGTGCCCAGGACAGAGCCTACGAGCAGTACTTC
CASSAQDRAYEQYF
>-|TRBJ2-2|TRBV9|-
TGTGCCAGCAGCGCCAAACAGGGTAGCACCGGGGAGCTGTTTTTT
CASSAKQGSTGELFF
>-|TRBJ2-2|TRBV7-9|TRBD2
TGTGCCAGCAGTATATCGCGGGAGTATTGGCCCGGGGAGCTGTTTTTT
CASSISREYWPGELFF
>-|TRBJ2-7|TRBV6-5|TRBD2
TGTGCCAGCAGAGGACTAGCTGTCTACGAGCAGTACTTC
CASRGLAVYEQYF
>-|TRBJ1-2|TRBV19|TRBD1
TGTGCCAGTAGTAACGACAGGGTACCTTATGGCTACACCTTC
CASSNDRVPYGYTF
>-|TRBJ2-7|TRBV7-9|-
TGTGCCAGCATGGGAAGAAGTGACGAGCAGTACTTC
CASMGRSDEQYF
>-|TRBJ2-7|TRBV18|-
TGTGCCAGCTCACCAGGGGGGCAGCCTTACGAGCAGTACTTC
CASSPGGQPYEQYF
>-|TRBJ1-1|TRBV7-9|-
TGTGCCAGCAGCCTGCATTCCCGTAACACTGAAGCTTTCTTT
CASSLHSRNTEAFF
>-|TRBJ2-5|TRBV25-1|-
TGTGCCAGCAGTGGAGAGACCCAGTACTTC
CASSGETQYF
>-|TRBJ2-1|TRBV14|-
TGTGCCAGCAGCCAAGGTCGGGCTGAGCAGTTCTTC
CASSQGRAEQFF
>-|TRBJ2-5|TRBV9|-
TGTGCCAGCAGCGTATCCAGCTTTGTTGCAGAGACCCAGTACTTC
CASSVSSFVAETQYF
>-|TRBJ2-1|TRBV11-3|TRBD2
TGTGCCAGCAGCTTATGGCTAGCGGGAGTAAATGAGCAGTTCTTC
CASSLWLAGVNEQFF
>-|TRBJ2-7|TRBV27|TRBD1
TGTGCCAGCAGTTTTGTCGGGACAGGGGGCTACGAGCAGTACTTC
CASSFVGTGGYEQYF
>once|TRBJ2-7|TRBV28|-
TGTGCCAGCAGTTTAAAGGGGACTCGCTCCTACGAGCAGTACTTC
CASSLKGTRSYEQYF
>-|TRBJ1-2|TRBV11-2|-
TGTGCCAGCAGCTTTCATCAGGGGTCGGTCGGTTATGGCTACACCTTC
CASSFHQGSVGYGYTF
>-|TRBJ2-1|TRBV9|-
TGTGCCAGCAGCCCACCCTATGGCAATGAGCAGTTCTTC
CASSPPYGNEQFF
>-|TRBJ2-1|TRBV5-1|TRBD2
TGCGCCAGCAGCTTGGCACTAGCGAATGAGCAGTTCTTC
CASSLALANEQFF
>-|TRBJ2-5|TRBV11-2|-
TGTGCCAGCAGCTTGGCCGGTACCCAGTACTTC
CASSLAGTQYF
>-|TRBJ2-5|TRBV5-1|TRBD2
TGCGCCAGCAGCTCGCGGGAGTCCCTTCAAGAGACCCAGTACTTC
CASSSRESLQETQYF
>-|TRBJ2-2|TRBV9|-
TGTGCCAGCAGCGTAGGGGCCCTTGGAGGCGGGGAGCTGTTTTTT
CASSVGALGGGELFF
>-|TRBJ1-1|TRBV2|TRBD1
TGTGCCAGCAGTGTTGGAGGGGGCGCGGGCACTGAAGCTTTCTTT
CASSVGGGAGTEAFF
>-|TRBJ2-7|TRBV6-5|-
TGTGCCAGCAGTTACTTTCAGGACAGCAACGAGCAGTACTTC
CASSYFQDSNEQYF
>-|TRBJ2-1|TRBV28|-
TGTGCCAGCAGTTTATTAGCAGGCCGGTTTATCGATGAGCAGTTCTTC
CASSLLAGRFIDEQFF
>-|TRBJ2-5|TRBV6-5|-
TGTGCCAGCAGTTCAGCCATGCGAGAGACCCAGTACTTC
CASSSAMRETQYF
>-|TRBJ2-1|TRBV5-6|-
TGTGCCAGCAGCTTTATAGGGGGTTTTAATGAGCAGTTCTTC
CASSFIGGFNEQFF
>-|TRBJ2-7|TRBV2|-
TGTGCCAGCACGCAGGAGACCTCCTACGAGCAGTACTTC
CASTQETSYEQYF